Below, 32 T cell receptor beta chains from the same sample are listed, as sequenced in a study of T cell responses to AZD1222 COVID-19 vaccine. The table came from immunoSEQ multiplex PCR; TCRdb's copy has only in-frame clones and leaves some out. The data show 100,000 to 150,000 clones, with approximately 90% seen just once and about 4% held by the top ten. The sample in question was peripheral blood, obtained 28 days after the second AZD1222 dose. The receptor set was obtained from an adult who received the AZD1222 COVID-19 vaccine.

The V and J genes are TRBV4-2 and TRBJ1-2; D is uncertain. Germline V CDR1 and CDR2: LGHNA, YNFKEQ. With 1 base removed from V and 7 bases from J, the gap between germline ends came to 7 bases. The CDR3 loop spans 12 amino acids. The CDR3 is CASSQVAGGYTF. The CDR3 DNA follows: TGTGCCAGCAGCCAAGTGGCAGGTGGCTACACCTTC.

The CDR3, as DNA: TGTGCCAGCAGCCAAGGGGCTCAACAGGGTGGCTCTGGAAACACCATATATTTT. Its protein is CASSQGAQQGGSGNTIYF. This rearrangement joins TRBV4-2 to TRBJ1-3; perhaps TRBD1 as D (6 bases). Germline CDR1 LGHNA, CDR2 YNFKEQ. V shed 1 base and J shed 0 bases, with 16 bases lying between them. The CDR3 totals 18 residues.

This clone was observed a single time. The V and J genes are TRBV3-1 (or the pseudogene TRBV3-2) and TRBJ1-1; a weak D match, TRBD1 (5 bases). The V and J ends lost 0 bases and 5 bases respectively, with 16 bases between them. Germline CDR1 reads LGHDT; CDR2 reads YNNKEL (reference sequence). This CDR3 has 16 residues. CDR3 nucleotides: TGTGCCAGCAGCCAAGAGGCCGCCAGGGTAAGAACTGAAGCTTTCTTT. Protein: CASSQEAARVRTEAFF.

This chain connects TRBV19 to TRBJ2-7; D is perhaps TRBD1 (5 bases). V was clipped by 6 bases and J by 3 bases, with 18 bases between them. The germline V gene has CDR1 LNHDA and CDR2 SQIVND (reference sequence). CDR3 length: 15 residues. This CDR3 reads CASSPSLQGLYEQYF. CDR3 nucleotide sequence: TGTGCCAGTAGCCCTTCCTTGCAGGGCCTCTACGAGCAGTACTTC.

This clone has just a few counts. The J gene is TRBJ2-3, the V gene TRBV7-9; 7 bases line up with TRBD2. The CDR3 runs 15 residues. Germline lookup yields CDR1 SEHNR and CDR2 FQNEAQ (reference sequence). V dropped 8 bases and J dropped 2; count of bases not matched to a gene: 10. CDR3 in DNA: TGTGCCAGCTACGAGCCTAGCGGTTACACAGATACGCAGTATTTT. Translated, it gives CASYEPSGYTDTQYF.

The V gene is TRBV10-3, the J gene TRBJ1-4, with D unclear. The CDR3 extends over 13 amino acids. Trimming took off 0 bases at V and 5 bases at J, with 4 bases between the two ends. Germline V gene lookup returns CDR1 ENHRY and CDR2 SYGVKD. The CDR3 protein is CAISESANEKLFF. The CDR3 DNA is TGTGCCATCAGTGAGTCGGCCAATGAAAAACTGTTTTTT.

This clone was seen a handful of times. The CDR3, as DNA: TGTGCAAGTCGCTTAGCACAGGGCTCCTATAATTCACCCCTCCACTTT. Protein product: CASRLAQGSYNSPLHF. J is TRBJ1-6 and V is TRBV12-2; the table's D call of TRBD1 was not tested on the DNA. TRBV12-2 constitutes a pseudogene. The CDR3 has 16 amino acids.

This rearrangement joins TRBV7-2 to TRBJ2-7; D remains ambiguous. Trimming stripped 5 bases from V and 7 bases from J, with 15 bases between. The CDR3 covers 13 residues. CDR1 is SGHTA and CDR2 is FQGNSA in the germline V gene. CDR3 nucleotide sequence: TGTGCCAGCAGCCCCGCCCCGGTGAGAGAGCAGTACTTC. Its translation: CASSPAPVREQYF. Filled out from reference TRBV7-2 and TRBJ2-7, the complete variable domain reads GAGVSQSPSNKVTEKGKDVELRCDPISGHTALYWYRQSLGQGLEFLIYFQGNSAPDKSGLPSDRFSAERTGGSVSTLTIQRTQQEDSAVYLCASSPAPVREQYFGPGTRLTVT.

J is TRBJ2-2 and V is TRBV11-3; no firm D call. The length of the CDR3 is 13 residues. Trimming removed 1 base at V and 6 bases at J, with 6 bases between. Germline CDR1 is SGHNT and CDR2 is YENEEA. CDR3 sequence reads: CASSLATAGELFF. DNA for the CDR3: TGTGCCAGCAGCTTAGCTACGGCCGGGGAGCTGTTTTTT.

The CDR3 DNA reads as TGCGCCAGCTCCGCGGGAGTGTCGGACAATGAGCAGTTCTTC. This sequence encodes CASSAGVSDNEQFF. The gene calls are TRBV5-1 and TRBJ2-1; 7 positions match TRBD2. Germline V gene data show CDR1 as SGHRS and CDR2 as YFSETQ. The CDR3 runs to 14 residues. With V trimmed by 7 bases and J by 5 bases, 9 bases remained unmatched.

The chain has TRBV4-1 and TRBJ2-7; D tentatively reads TRBD1 or TRBD2 (5 bases each). Per germline, CDR1 MGHRA and CDR2 YSYEKL. The length of the CDR3 is 18 residues. V lost 0 bases, J lost 2 bases, and 20 bases lay in between. The CDR3 reads CASSQDRSRQGVPYEQYF. The CDR3 DNA is TGCGCCAGCAGCCAAGATAGATCTAGGCAGGGAGTTCCCTACGAGCAGTACTTC.

This chain links TRBV15 with TRBJ1-3, with D unclear. The CDR3 extends over 14 amino acids. V dropped 3 bases and J dropped 0 bases, with 6 bases sitting between them. Germline CDR1 is LNHNV and CDR2 is YYDKDF (reference sequence). The CDR3 loop reads CATSSQSSGNTIYF. CDR3 coding DNA: TGTGCCACCAGCAGCCAGTCCTCTGGAAACACCATATATTTT.

This chain uses TRBV5-8 with TRBJ2-5, with a tentative D call TRBD2 (6 bases). V was clipped by 0 bases and J by 4 bases, with 13 bases between them. The CDR3 is 15 amino acids. Germline-derived CDR1 and CDR2 are SGHTS and YDEGEE. CDR3 sequence (DNA): TGTGCCAGCAGCTTGGCCGGGGGTTATGGAGAGACCCAGTACTTC. Amino acid sequence: CASSLAGGYGETQYF.

The V gene is TRBV5-6, the J gene TRBJ2-2, with D maybe TRBD2 (6 bases). In germline, CDR1 is SGHDT, CDR2 YYEEEE. The CDR3 runs to 14 residues. The ends were cut back, 7 bases at V and 4 bases at J, with 14 bases in the middle. The CDR3 DNA follows: TGTGCCAGCTCTACCGGGGGTGGCACCGGGGAGCTGTTTTTT. The encoded protein is CASSTGGGTGELFF.

The chain joins TRBV25-1 to TRBJ1-1; D possibly corresponds to TRBD1 (5 bases). The V gene lost 6 bases and the J gene lost 2 bases, with 16 bases spanning the gap. The CDR3 loop spans 15 amino acids. Germline-derived CDR1 and CDR2 are MGHDK and SYGVNS. CDR3 nucleotide sequence: TGTGCCAGCAGGGCCTGGGACGGATTTAACACTGAAGCTTTCTTT. This translates into CASRAWDGFNTEAFF.

In DNA form, the CDR3 reads TGTGCCAGCAGCCCCCTCCTAGGGTCCGAGCAGTACTTC. Translation: CASSPLLGSEQYF. J is TRBJ2-7 and V is TRBV11-2; D not resolved. V shed 5 bases and J shed 6 bases, with 14 bases lying between them. This CDR3 comprises 13 residues. Germline CDR1 and CDR2: SGHAT and FQNNGV.

The chain joins TRBV9 to TRBJ2-5; no clear D. Germline CDR1 is SGDLS and CDR2 is YYNGEE. The CDR3 runs 14 residues. V was clipped by 0 bases and J by 4 bases, with 10 bases between them. The chain's CDR3 is CASSVVGSVETQYF. The CDR3 region has the DNA TGTGCCAGCAGCGTAGTCGGGTCCGTAGAGACCCAGTACTTC.

V and J are TRBV6-1 and TRBJ2-7, with 12 bases identical to TRBD2. The V gene end was trimmed by 4 bases and the J gene end by 5 bases; junction bases not matched to a gene: 9. The CDR3 runs to 16 residues. In germline, CDR1 is MNHNS, CDR2 SASEGT. The CDR3 region is CASSVLTSGGLHEQYF. The CDR3 nucleotides read TGTGCCAGCAGTGTCTTGACTAGCGGGGGTCTCCACGAGCAGTACTTC.

This CDR3 reads CASSLQGGPGTNQPQHF. CDR3 DNA sequence: TGTGCCAGCAGCTTACAAGGGGGACCAGGGACCAATCAGCCCCAGCATTTT. The chain has TRBV7-2 and TRBJ1-5, with a tentative D call TRBD1 (6 bases). Per the germline V gene, CDR1 is SGHTA and CDR2 is FQGNSA. This CDR3 contains 17 residues. V was pared by 2 bases and J by 3 bases, with 17 bases between.

In its sample, this clone was seen once. V and J are TRBV3-1 (or the pseudogene TRBV3-2) and TRBJ2-2; D remains unclear. The CDR3 covers 13 residues. Trimming pared 3 bases from V and 4 bases from J, leaving 6 bases between. Germline V gene sequence: CDR1 LGHDT, CDR2 YNNKEL (reference sequence). Written as DNA, the CDR3 is TGTGCCAGCAGCCATGGGGTCACCGGGGAGCTGTTTTTT. Its protein product is CASSHGVTGELFF.

This chain connects TRBV5-4 to TRBJ1-1; 8 positions agree with TRBD1. Trimming removed 4 bases from V and 3 bases from J; junction bases left unmatched: 8. Germline V gives CDR1 SGHNT, CDR2 YYREEE (reference sequence). The CDR3 is made up of 15 amino acids. This CDR3 is CASSADRVGDTEAFF. The CDR3 region has the DNA TGTGCCAGCAGCGCGGACAGGGTGGGGGACACTGAAGCTTTCTTT.

This clone has only one observation. The chain couples TRBV2 to TRBJ2-1; no firm D call. The germline V gene encodes CDR1 SNHLY and CDR2 FYNNEI. The CDR3 has 13 amino acids. V was cut by 7 bases and J by 7 bases, with 14 bases left in between. The CDR3 DNA follows: TGTGCCAGCAACTCGGGTCCGGTGAATGAGCAGTTCTTC. Translated, it gives CASNSGPVNEQFF.

The chain joins TRBV27 to TRBJ1-2; 8 bases agree with TRBD1. V shed 6 bases, J shed 6 bases, and the junction held 9 bases outside the gene matches. In germline, CDR1 is MNHEY, CDR2 SMNVEV (reference sequence). This CDR3 comprises 14 residues. The CDR3 nucleotides are TGTGCCAGCAGACCTACAGGACAGGGAGATGGCTACACCTTC. Its translation is CASRPTGQGDGYTF.

The chain carries TRBV6-5 and TRBJ1-1; D is undetermined. Germline-derived CDR1 and CDR2 are MNHEY and SVGAGI. Trimming cost V 2 bases and J 5 bases, with 9 bases left between them. The CDR3 spans 13 residues. The CDR3 DNA reads TGTGCCAGCAGTTACGGCAGGCTTACTGAAGCTTTCTTT. Translating it yields CASSYGRLTEAFF.

V and J are TRBV19 and TRBJ1-5; D is unclear. The CDR3 has 13 amino acids. Germline CDR1 reads LNHDA; CDR2 reads SQIVND (reference sequence). V lost 3 bases and J lost 6, with 9 bases in between. The CDR3, as DNA: TGTGCCAGTAGTATTGGGGTAAGTCAGCCCCAGCATTTT. Protein sequence: CASSIGVSQPQHF.

The chain employs TRBV28 and TRBJ1-4, with 7 bases identical to TRBD1. This CDR3 is 16 amino acids long. In germline, CDR1 is MDHEN, CDR2 SYDVKM. The ends lost 7 bases at V and 6 bases at J; junction bases unmatched: 14. CDR3 bases: TGTGCCAGCACATCCGCACTAGGGGGCGCAGATGAAAAACTGTTTTTT. Its protein product is CASTSALGGADEKLFF.

The chain has TRBV7-9 and TRBJ1-5, with D possibly matching TRBD1 (5 bases). V dropped 1 base and J dropped 7 bases, with 11 bases sitting between them. Germline V gene lookup returns CDR1 SEHNR and CDR2 FQNEAQ (reference sequence). This CDR3 spans 14 amino acids. Written as DNA, the CDR3 is TGTGCCAGCAGCTTAGGACAGTCTGGACAGCCCCAGCATTTT. As protein: CASSLGQSGQPQHF.

The genes are TRBV4-1 and TRBJ2-7; tentative D call: TRBD2 (5 bases). CDR1 MGHRA and CDR2 YSYEKL come from the germline V gene. This CDR3 is built from 14 residues. Trimming left V 2 bases short and J 5 bases short, with 13 bases between. The CDR3 DNA reads TGCGCCAGCAGCCAACCGGGAAAAGGGAACGAGCAGTACTTC. Protein product: CASSQPGKGNEQYF.

This chain links TRBV5-1 with TRBJ2-2; the D is unclear. CDR1 is SGHRS, CDR2 YFSETQ, per germline. The CDR3 is made up of 14 amino acids. V was trimmed by 7 bases and J by 1 base, leaving 11 bases between them. The CDR3 is CASPAPLNTGELFF. The CDR3, as DNA: TGCGCCAGCCCCGCCCCACTGAACACCGGGGAGCTGTTTTTT.

The gene calls are TRBV3-1 (or the pseudogene TRBV3-2) and TRBJ2-7; perhaps TRBD2 as D (6 bases). Germline V gives CDR1 LGHDT, CDR2 YNNKEL (reference sequence). This CDR3 region has 15 residues. V dropped 4 bases and J dropped 0 bases, with 13 bases sitting between them. The DNA of the CDR3 is TGTGCCAGCAGCCTCCTGGCGGGGCTCTCCTACGAGCAGTACTTC. Protein product: CASSLLAGLSYEQYF.

The V and J genes are TRBV29-1 and TRBJ1-4, with 8 bases fitting TRBD1. Germline CDR1 SQVTM, CDR2 ANQGSEA. This CDR3 region has 12 residues. Trimming at V came to 4 bases and at J to 6 bases, leaving 1 base not matched to a gene. The CDR3 sequence: CSVVQGDEKLFF. DNA of the CDR3: TGCAGCGTTGTACAGGGGGATGAAAAACTGTTTTTT.

The V call is TRBV3-1 (or the pseudogene TRBV3-2), the J call TRBJ1-1; 8 nucleotides agree with TRBD1. The CDR3 spans 15 residues. Per the germline V gene, CDR1 is LGHDT and CDR2 is YNNKEL (reference sequence). Trimming at V came to 0 bases and at J to 1 base, leaving 1 base not matched to a gene. The CDR3 loop is CASSQDQGANTEAFF. Written as DNA, the CDR3 is TGTGCCAGCAGCCAAGATCAGGGGGCGAACACTGAAGCTTTCTTT.